Given below is one TCR beta chain in context. The sample originates from a study of blood T cell repertoires in COVID-19. Study summary: The cDNA or gDNA used as material had been derived from T cells, B-cell-depleted T cells, or PBMCs.

Repertoires were generated with immunoSEQ multiplex PCR, while TCRdb's copy carries only in-frame clones and drops some. Among hundreds of thousands of clones listed, just under 85% were seen once. This TCR derives from a woman aged 80 or over with acute or convalescent COVID-19. The sequenced sample was peripheral blood.

In DNA form, the CDR3 reads TGTGCCATCAGTGAATACTCAGGGACTGGGGCCAACGTCCTGACTTTC. It translates to CAISEYSGTGANVLTF. The chain combines TRBV10-3 with TRBJ2-6, with TRBD1 as a possible D gene (5 bases). Germline loops: CDR1 ENHRY, CDR2 SYGVKD. This CDR3 has 16 amino acids. Trimming cost V 3 bases and J 2 bases, with 11 bases left between them.